The 22 T cell receptor beta chains in this list originate from one sample, sequenced in a study of T cell repertoires in cytomegalovirus infection. MiXCR, applied by TCRdb to the reads, yields one record per CDR3 protein. The sample lists roughly 160,000 distinct CDR3 sequences, less than 25% occurring once. The antigens these receptors bind are not known. This sample comprised CD8+ T cells from cultured PBMCs, obtained from culture after CMV antigen stimulation. The receptors stem from a human donor in good health (CMV status not recorded). Some clones in this sample may be carry-over from other donors' samples.

This clonotype was detected a few times. V gene TRBV7-2 combines with J gene TRBJ1-3; the match to TRBD1 covers 8 bases. This CDR3 contains 18 residues. CDR1 is SGHTA, CDR2 FQGNSA, per germline. V dropped 4 bases and J dropped 0; count of bases not matched to a gene: 11. The CDR3 nucleotides are TGTGCCAGCAGCTCCCCTAGGACAGGGAGACTCTCTGGAAACACCATATATTTT. It encodes CASSSPRTGRLSGNTIYF.

CDR3 region: CASSELAGKDYEQYF. CDR3 coding DNA: TGTGCCAGCAGCGAACTAGCGGGTAAGGACTACGAGCAGTACTTC. The chain couples TRBV7-2 to TRBJ2-7; 9 bases agree with TRBD2. Per the germline V gene, CDR1 is SGHTA and CDR2 is FQGNSA. With 5 bases clipped from V and 3 bases from J, the junction kept 8 bases outside the gene matches. This CDR3 is built from 15 residues.

This clonotype has more than one count but fewer than ten. V usage is TRBV7-6 and J usage is TRBJ2-3, with D hard to call. This CDR3 is built from 17 residues. The germline V gene encodes CDR1 SGHVS and CDR2 FNYEAQ. Trimming took 0 bases from V and 5 from J, leaving 18 bases between them. CDR3 DNA sequence: TGTGCCAGCAGCTTAGCGCTTCAGACGGCGAACGAAGATACGCAGTATTTT. Residues: CASSLALQTANEDTQYF.

Only a few counts were recorded for this clonotype. This chain connects TRBV6-2 or TRBV6-3 to TRBJ2-6, with a possible D match to TRBD2 (6 bases). Germline V gives CDR1 MNHEY, CDR2 SVGEGT. The CDR3 has 19 amino acids. V lost 2 bases and J 4 bases, leaving 21 bases between the germline ends. In DNA, the CDR3 is TGTGCCAGCAGTTACATAACCCCGGTTGGGGGGATCGGGGCCAACGTCCTGACTTTC. Amino acid sequence: CASSYITPVGGIGANVLTF.

V usage is TRBV29-1 and J usage is TRBJ1-1, with unresolved D. The germline V gene has CDR1 SQVTM and CDR2 ANQGSEA. Trimming stripped 2 bases from V and 4 bases from J, with 11 bases between. This CDR3 region has 13 residues. CDR3 sequence (DNA): TGCAGCGTTGAATATCCACGGGGCACTGAAGCTTTCTTT. Its protein is CSVEYPRGTEAFF.

A few counts support this clonotype. The chain joins TRBV28 to TRBJ2-3; tentatively, D is TRBD2 (5 bases). Per the germline V gene, CDR1 is MDHEN and CDR2 is SYDVKM. Trimming cost V 2 bases and J 5 bases, with 14 bases left between them. The CDR3 loop spans 15 amino acids. CDR3 sequence (DNA): TGTGCCAGCAGTTTAGAGTCCGCCGGGGTAGATACGCAGTATTTT. It encodes CASSLESAGVDTQYF.

V usage is TRBV15 and J usage is TRBJ2-2; D is undetermined. Germline V gene lookup returns CDR1 LNHNV and CDR2 YYDKDF (reference sequence). V was pared by 9 bases and J by 5 bases, with 7 bases between. The CDR3 loop spans 11 amino acids. CDR3 nucleotides: TGTGCCACTCTCGGAACCGGGGAGCTGTTTTTT. Its translation is CATLGTGELFF.

J is TRBJ1-5 and V is TRBV7-2; 7 positions match TRBD1. The CDR3 is 19 residues long. V lost 0 bases to trimming and J lost 0 bases; unmatched junction nucleotides: 11. Per the germline V gene, CDR1 is SGHTA and CDR2 is FQGNSA. CDR3 DNA: TGTGCCAGCAGCTTAGCGGAGCCTCCCGGGACAGATAGCAATCAGCCCCAGCATTTT. Residues: CASSLAEPPGTDSNQPQHF.

This clonotype was seen more than once but under ten times. The chain combines TRBV10-3 with TRBJ1-1; TRBD1 matches at 9 bases. Trimming cost V 2 bases and J 8 bases; bases outside gene matches: 9. The germline gives CDR1 ENHRY, CDR2 SYGVKD. This CDR3 has 15 amino acids. CDR3 nucleotide sequence: TGTGCCATCAGTGAGGGGGACAGGGAACCGGCGGAAGCTTTCTTT. Translated, it gives CAISEGDREPAEAFF.

This clonotype was observed a handful of times. The V call is TRBV6-2 or TRBV6-3, the J call TRBJ2-3; 9 nucleotides agree with TRBD2. The trim removed 0 bases at V and 3 bases at J, leaving 4 bases unmatched. This CDR3 contains 16 residues. Germline CDR1 and CDR2: MNHEY and SVGEGT. The CDR3 sequence: CASSYSIAGGTDTQYF. CDR3 nucleotide sequence: TGTGCCAGCAGTTACTCGATTGCGGGGGGGACAGATACGCAGTATTTT.

The CDR3 sequence: CASSLVRTGSSNEQFF. CDR3 nucleotides: TGTGCCAGCAGCTTAGTAAGGACAGGGAGTTCCAATGAGCAGTTCTTC. The J gene is TRBJ2-1, the V gene TRBV7-2; 8 positions match TRBD1. The trim removed 1 base at V and 6 bases at J, leaving 8 bases unmatched. Germline V CDR1 and CDR2: SGHTA, FQGNSA. CDR3 length equals 16 residues.

This clonotype has more than one count but fewer than ten. The junction does not match germline at one end; this may be a read error. The rearrangement links TRBV12-3 or TRBV12-4 to TRBJ2-7; D possibly corresponds to TRBD2 (7 bases). CDR3 length: 16 residues. CDR3 nucleotide sequence: TGTGCCGGCAGCTTGGGGGGGGCACCGTTTTCCTACGAGCAGTACTTC. Translated: CAGSLGGAPFSYEQYF.

This clonotype was seen more than once but under ten times. V usage is TRBV7-9 and J usage is TRBJ2-1, with TRBD1 identical over 12 bases. Germline V gene lookup returns CDR1 SEHNR and CDR2 FQNEAQ (reference sequence). This CDR3 spans 16 amino acids. J was trimmed by 5 bases and V by 3 bases; bases with no gene match: 5. In nucleotides, the CDR3 is TGTGCCAGCAGCTTGATGGGACAGGGGGCCCACAATGAGCAGTTCTTC. Translating gives CASSLMGQGAHNEQFF.

This clonotype was seen a handful of times. The gene calls are TRBV5-5 and TRBJ2-7; 7 nucleotides align to TRBD1. Germline V lookup: CDR1 SGHKS, CDR2 YYEKEE (reference sequence). V was clipped by 4 bases and J by 2 bases; unmatched bases: 9. This CDR3 is 15 amino acids long. In nucleotides, the CDR3 is TGTGCCAGCAGCCCGCCAGGACAGGATACCTACGAGCAGTACTTC. Translation: CASSPPGQDTYEQYF.

This clonotype was counted a few times. The V call is TRBV10-2, the J call TRBJ2-3; D possibly corresponds to TRBD1 (5 bases). This CDR3 has 14 amino acids. CDR1 is WSHSY and CDR2 is SAAADI in the germline V gene. The ends were cut back, 6 bases at V and 4 bases at J, with 14 bases in the middle. In DNA form, the CDR3 reads TGCGCCAGCAGCCTGGGGCCTGTTGCAGATACGCAGTATTTT. This sequence encodes CASSLGPVADTQYF.

Only a few counts were recorded for this clonotype. The chain couples TRBV12-3 or TRBV12-4 to TRBJ1-1; weak D call: TRBD1 (6 bases). Trimming removed 3 bases at V and 0 bases at J, with 11 bases between. The CDR3 spans 15 residues. CDR3 sequence: CASSLPGQLNTEAFF. The CDR3 nucleotides are TGTGCCAGCAGTTTGCCGGGACAACTGAACACTGAAGCTTTCTTT.

The V and J genes are TRBV6-1 and TRBJ1-2; possibly TRBD1 for D (6 bases). The CDR3 sequence is 16 residues long. From germline, CDR1 is MNHNS and CDR2 SASEGT. Trimming stripped 4 bases from V and 0 bases from J, with 15 bases between. The CDR3 nucleotides read TGTGCCAGCAGTGTCGGACAGTCGCGGACTAACTATGGCTACACCTTC. Translation gives CASSVGQSRTNYGYTF.

This chain connects TRBV7-8 to TRBJ2-3, with D possibly TRBD2 on 6 matching bases. This CDR3 has 14 residues. From germline, CDR1 is SGHVS and CDR2 FQNEAQ. V was pared by 3 bases and J by 0 bases, with 7 bases between. The CDR3 here is CASSFGTSTDTQYF. As DNA, the CDR3 is TGTGCCAGCAGCTTCGGGACTAGCACAGATACGCAGTATTTT.

This clonotype has a handful of counts. This chain joins TRBV7-2 and TRBJ1-3; D remains unclear. Germline V gene data show CDR1 as SGHTA and CDR2 as FQGNSA. The CDR3 length is 15 residues. V was clipped by 2 bases and J by 0 bases, with 8 bases between them. The CDR3 nucleotides read TGTGCCAGCAGCTTAAACACTAACTCTGGAAACACCATATATTTT. The encoded protein is CASSLNTNSGNTIYF.

The DNA of the CDR3 is TGCGCCAGCAGCCAAGACCCGACAGGGAAGGCTGAAGCTTTCTTT. It yields the protein CASSQDPTGKAEAFF. The chain couples TRBV4-1 to TRBJ1-1; TRBD1 matches at 7 bases. This CDR3 contains 15 residues. Germline V gene sequence: CDR1 MGHRA, CDR2 YSYEKL. With V trimmed by 0 bases and J by 6 bases, 7 bases remained unmatched.

The chain employs TRBV27 and TRBJ1-2, with 8 bases aligning to TRBD1. The V gene's germline CDR1 is MNHEY and CDR2 SMNVEV (reference sequence). The CDR3 length is 15 residues. V lost 5 bases to trimming and J lost 7 bases; unmatched junction nucleotides: 12. The CDR3: CASSPPGQGWGGYTF. CDR3 in DNA: TGTGCCAGCAGTCCTCCAGGACAGGGCTGGGGTGGCTACACCTTC.

The J gene is TRBJ2-2, the V gene TRBV6-6; possibly TRBD1 for D (6 bases). CDR1 MNHNY and CDR2 SVGAGI come from the germline V gene (reference sequence). Trimming shortened V by 5 bases and J by 8 bases, and 12 bases separated the two germline ends. The CDR3 totals 13 residues. The CDR3 DNA sequence: TGTGCCAGCAGTGACTGGACAGCAGGGGAGCTGTTTTTT. This gives the protein CASSDWTAGELFF.